These 13 T cell receptor beta chains were all obtained from the same sample, sequenced in a study of vaccination effects on CD4 cells after COVID-19. Assay used: immunoSEQ multiplex PCR; TCRdb lists only in-frame clones, some missing. This sample has fewer than 75,000 clones; under 85% occur once, and the top ten carry 3.5% to 5.5%. Isolation of CD4+ T cells took place after more than 9 days of culture. The participants, recipients of two vaccine doses, got either BNT162b2 or mRNA-1273. These TCRs are of unknown antigen specificity. Sample: CD4+ T cells from PBMCs cultured without peptide, taken after COVID-19 vaccination. All receptors come from a human donor who received a COVID-19 vaccine.

This clone was observed a handful of times. The chain has TRBV19 and TRBJ1-1; D perhaps matches TRBD1 (6 bases). Germline CDR1 and CDR2: LNHDA and SQIVND (reference sequence). With 5 bases removed from V and 0 bases from J, the gap between germline ends came to 10 bases. CDR3 size: 14 residues. The CDR3 DNA reads as TGTGCCAGTAGTTTGGACAGTTTGAACACTGAAGCTTTCTTT. Translating gives CASSLDSLNTEAFF.

V gene TRBV30 combines with J gene TRBJ1-4; D is undetermined. Germline CDR1 reads GTSNPN; CDR2 reads SVGIG (reference sequence). The CDR3 runs to 12 residues. CDR3 residues: CVSRPTNEKLFF. The DNA for the CDR3 is TGTGTTTCCAGGCCAACTAATGAAAAACTGTTTTTT.

There are a few counts of this clone. J is TRBJ1-4 and V is TRBV6-1; possibly TRBD1 for D (5 bases). Germline loops: CDR1 MNHNS, CDR2 SASEGT. V dropped 1 base and J dropped 7 bases, with 10 bases sitting between them. The CDR3 runs to 14 residues. This chain's CDR3 is CASSEVDGAEKLFF. As DNA, the CDR3 is TGTGCCAGCAGTGAAGTTGATGGGGCTGAAAAACTGTTTTTT.

This chain uses TRBV7-3 with TRBJ2-3; D may be TRBD1 (7 bases). From germline, CDR1 is SGHTA and CDR2 FQGTGA. The ends were cut back, 4 bases at V and 3 bases at J, with 14 bases in the middle. The CDR3 loop spans 15 amino acids. The CDR3 protein is CASSSGGPRTDTQYF. The CDR3 region has the DNA TGTGCCAGCAGCTCAGGGGGGCCGAGGACAGATACGCAGTATTTT. Full variable domain (rest looked up from reference TRBV7-3 and TRBJ2-3): GAGVSQTPSNKVTEKGKYVELRCDPISGHTALYWYRQSLGQGPEFLIYFQGTGAADDSGLPNDRFFAVRPEGSVSTLKIQRTERGDSAVYLCASSSGGPRTDTQYFGPGTRLTVL.

The genes are TRBV5-8 and TRBJ1-2; 7 nucleotides agree with TRBD1. The V segment lost 5 bases and the J segment 4 bases; nucleotides outside the gene matches: 8. CDR3 length: 14 amino acids. Germline assignment: CDR1 SGHTS and CDR2 YDEGEE. The CDR3: CASSSQGFGYGYTF. The CDR3, as DNA: TGTGCCAGCAGTTCACAGGGGTTCGGCTATGGCTACACCTTC.

The chain joins TRBV9 to TRBJ1-1; D unresolved. V lost 0 bases and J lost 3, with 6 bases in between. There are 13 residues in the CDR3. Germline lookup yields CDR1 SGDLS and CDR2 YYNGEE. The CDR3 loop is CASSVGGYTEAFF. In DNA, the CDR3 is TGTGCCAGCAGCGTAGGGGGTTACACTGAAGCTTTCTTT. Complete variable domain (other parts from reference TRBV9 and TRBJ1-1): DSGVTQTPKHLITATGQRVTLRCSPRSGDLSVYWYQQSLDQGLQFLIQYYNGEERAKGNILERFSAQQFPDLHSELNLSSLELGDSALYFCASSVGGYTEAFFGQGTRLTVV.

The chain has TRBV5-4 and TRBJ1-1; perhaps TRBD1 as D (5 bases). Trimming removed 4 bases from V and 3 bases from J, with 16 bases in between. The CDR3 is made up of 15 amino acids. In germline, CDR1 is SGHNT, CDR2 YYREEE (reference sequence). CDR3 in amino acids: CASSADPGGDTEAFF. CDR3 bases: TGTGCCAGCAGCGCGGACCCGGGGGGGGACACTGAAGCTTTCTTT.

The V call is TRBV30, the J call TRBJ1-6; D not certain. Trimming took 4 bases from V and 0 from J, leaving 10 bases between them. The CDR3 is 15 amino acids. Germline V gene lookup returns CDR1 GTSNPN and CDR2 SVGIG (reference sequence). The CDR3 DNA sequence: TGTGCCTGGAATGGCATGAGCTCCTATAATTCACCCCTCCACTTT. Encoded protein: CAWNGMSSYNSPLHF.

The gene calls are TRBV7-2 and TRBJ1-2, with D possibly being TRBD1 (6 bases). The CDR3 sequence is 15 residues long. Deletions cut 1 base from V and 5 bases from J, with 14 bases between. Germline values: CDR1 SGHTA, CDR2 FQGNSA. CDR3 region: CASSLGGAGAYGYTF. In DNA, the CDR3 is TGTGCCAGCAGCTTAGGGGGCGCAGGGGCTTATGGCTACACCTTC.

The chain links TRBV30 to TRBJ1-1, with TRBD1 identical over 8 bases. V lost 0 bases and J lost 4; bases outside the gene matches: 10. This CDR3 region has 16 residues. The germline V gene has CDR1 GTSNPN and CDR2 SVGIG (reference sequence). CDR3 region: CAWSVSSIQGGTEAFF. CDR3 sequence (DNA): TGTGCCTGGAGTGTATCATCAATACAGGGGGGCACTGAAGCTTTCTTT.

This clone was counted once. The chain employs TRBV6-6 and TRBJ2-5, with a tentative D call TRBD2 (5 bases). The CDR3 is made up of 12 amino acids. Germline V CDR1 and CDR2: MNHNY, SVGAGI (reference sequence). The V gene lost 4 bases and the J gene lost 7 bases, with 10 bases spanning the gap. CDR3 sequence: CASSSAARTQYF. For the CDR3, the DNA is TGTGCCAGCAGTTCAGCGGCCCGGACCCAGTACTTC.

This clone was counted between two and nine times. This chain connects TRBV5-5 to TRBJ1-3; the D is unclear. From germline, CDR1 is SGHKS and CDR2 YYEKEE (reference sequence). Deletions cut 4 bases from V and 0 bases from J, with 8 bases between. This CDR3 has 14 amino acids. The CDR3 protein is CASSRGPSGNTIYF. CDR3 in DNA: TGTGCCAGCAGCCGTGGCCCCTCTGGAAACACCATATATTTT.

The V gene is TRBV4-1, the J gene TRBJ1-2, with 7 positions matching TRBD1. Losses at the gene ends were 2 bases for V and 4 bases for J; bases not matched to a gene: 13. The CDR3 is 17 amino acids. The germline CDR1 and CDR2 sequences are MGHRA and YSYEKL. DNA of the CDR3: TGCGCCAGCAGCCAACAACACCAGGGGGAGAGAGGCTATGGCTACACCTTC. Its translation is CASSQQHQGERGYGYTF.